This T cell receptor beta chain was recovered during a study of blood T cells in healthy people across ages. Study-level points and caveats: Both naive CD4+ cell counts and diversity were greater in long-lived donors than in aged donors. Estimates of diversity drawn from one million T cells were considered underestimates.

This clonotype was seen a few times. What it binds is not known. V was cut by 5 bases and J by 1 base, with 5 bases left in between. CDR1 and CDR2 from the germline V gene are DFQATT and SNEGSKA (reference sequence). The CDR3 sequence is 11 residues long. Researchers report isolating at least 7 million PBMCs per sample. Extractions gave at least 5.5 micrograms of total RNA per sample. With a J-beta primer mix and a sample-barcoded 5' primer, a second PCR ran about 7 to 12 cycles. Via MiXCR, TCRdb re-called the 5' RACE reads, giving one row per CDR3 protein. The sample has 600,000 to 650,000 distinct CDR3 sequences, 58% seen once.

Specimen: blood. The clonotype comes from a man in his 60s in good health. The chain recombines TRBV20-1 with TRBJ1-1, with D unclear. DNA for the CDR3: TGCAGTGCTTTGGGGAACACTGAAGCTTTCTTT. It is translated as CSALGNTEAFF.